This TCR beta chain came from a study of cytotoxic CD8 clonotypes in ibrutinib-treated CLL. V was clipped by 5 bases and J by 0 bases, with 10 bases between them. This CDR3 contains 14 residues. Germline CDR1 and CDR2: LGHNA and YNFKEQ. Some clones are missing from TCRdb's copy, which holds only in-frame ones; the method was immunoSEQ multiplex PCR. The sample records 250,000 to 350,000 clones, around 69% being singletons. Sequences were derived from PBMCs, sampled at disease progression, from a patient treated with ibrutinib. The gene calls are TRBV4-2 and TRBJ1-1; D may be TRBD1 (5 bases). This receptor was obtained from a human donor with chronic lymphocytic leukemia. The CDR3 reads CASSSGRVNTEAFF. The CDR3 DNA follows: TGTGCCAGCAGCTCGGGACGGGTGAACACTGAAGCTTTCTTT.